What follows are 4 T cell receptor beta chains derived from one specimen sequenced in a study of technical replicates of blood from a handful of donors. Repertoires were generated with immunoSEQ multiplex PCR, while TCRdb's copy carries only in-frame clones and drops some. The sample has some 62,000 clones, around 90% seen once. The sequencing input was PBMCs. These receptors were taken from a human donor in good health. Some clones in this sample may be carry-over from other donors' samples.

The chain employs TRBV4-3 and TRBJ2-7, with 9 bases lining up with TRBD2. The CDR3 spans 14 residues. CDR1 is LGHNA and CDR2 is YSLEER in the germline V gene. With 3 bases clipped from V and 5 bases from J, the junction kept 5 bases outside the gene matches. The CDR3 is CASSQGREGNEQYF. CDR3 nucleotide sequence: TGCGCCAGCAGCCAGGGGCGGGAGGGGAACGAGCAGTACTTC.

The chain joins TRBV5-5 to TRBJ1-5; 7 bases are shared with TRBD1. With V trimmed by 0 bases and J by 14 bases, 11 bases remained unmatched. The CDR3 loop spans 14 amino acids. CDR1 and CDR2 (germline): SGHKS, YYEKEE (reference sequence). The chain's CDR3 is CASSLEGQIPLEHF. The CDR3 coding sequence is TGTGCCAGCAGCTTGGAGGGACAGATCCCCTTAGAGCATTTT.

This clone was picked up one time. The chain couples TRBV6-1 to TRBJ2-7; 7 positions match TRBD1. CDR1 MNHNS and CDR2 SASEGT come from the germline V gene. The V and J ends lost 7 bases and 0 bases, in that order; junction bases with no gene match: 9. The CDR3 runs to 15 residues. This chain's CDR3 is CASITGTAVSYEQYF. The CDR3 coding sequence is TGTGCCAGCATTACCGGGACAGCAGTCTCCTACGAGCAGTACTTC.

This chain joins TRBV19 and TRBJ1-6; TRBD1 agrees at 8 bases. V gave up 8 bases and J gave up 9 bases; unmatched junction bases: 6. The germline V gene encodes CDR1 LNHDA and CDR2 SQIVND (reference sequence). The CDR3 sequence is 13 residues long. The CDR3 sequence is CASEDRVGSPLHF. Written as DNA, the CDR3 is TGTGCCAGTGAGGACAGGGTCGGTTCACCCCTCCACTTT.